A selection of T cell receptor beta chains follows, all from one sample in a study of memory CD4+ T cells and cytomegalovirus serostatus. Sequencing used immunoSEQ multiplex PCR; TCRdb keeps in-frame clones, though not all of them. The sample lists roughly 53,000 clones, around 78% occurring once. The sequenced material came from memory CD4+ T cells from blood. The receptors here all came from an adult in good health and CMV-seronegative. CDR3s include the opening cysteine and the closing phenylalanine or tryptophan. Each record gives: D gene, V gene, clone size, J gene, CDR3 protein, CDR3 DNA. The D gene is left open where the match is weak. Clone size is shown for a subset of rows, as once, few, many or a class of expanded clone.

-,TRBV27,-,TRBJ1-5,CASSLMGRGGIGQPQHF,TGTGCCAGCAGTTTAATGGGTAGGGGGGGGATCGGTCAGCCCCAGCATTTT
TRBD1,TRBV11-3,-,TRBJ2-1,CASSLDGQGVSANEQFF,TGTGCCAGCAGCTTAGACGGTCAGGGGGTTTCGGCGAATGAGCAGTTCTTC
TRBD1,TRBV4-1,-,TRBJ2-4,CASSQPPDRGQWDIQYF,TGCGCCAGCAGCCAACCTCCTGACAGGGGGCAGTGGGACATTCAGTACTTC
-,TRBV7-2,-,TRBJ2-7,CASSSQPGGIYEQYF,TGTGCCAGCAGCTCCCAGCCGGGGGGCATCTACGAGCAGTACTTC
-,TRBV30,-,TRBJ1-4,CAWSAGTPANEKLFF,TGTGCCTGGAGTGCCGGGACACCTGCTAATGAAAAACTGTTTTTT
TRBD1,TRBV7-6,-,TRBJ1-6,CASRSQGQPNSPLHF,TGTGCCAGCAGGTCGCAGGGACAGCCGAATTCACCCCTCCACTTT
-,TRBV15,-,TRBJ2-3,CATSRDPFPTDTQYF,TGTGCCACCAGCAGAGATCCGTTCCCCACAGATACGCAGTATTTT
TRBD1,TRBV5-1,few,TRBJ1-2,CASSLLLTGGMSYGYTF,TGCGCCAGCAGCTTATTACTAACAGGGGGCATGAGCTATGGCTACACCTTC
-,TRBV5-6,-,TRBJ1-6,CASSFPDGSPLHF,TGTGCCAGCAGCTTCCCCGATGGGTCACCCCTCCACTTT
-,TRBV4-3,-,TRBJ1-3,CASSRGTDSGNTIYF,TGCGCCAGCAGCCGCGGCACGGACTCTGGAAACACCATATATTTT
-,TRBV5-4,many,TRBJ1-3,CASRDISGNTIYF,TGTGCCAGCAGGGACATCTCTGGAAACACCATATATTTT
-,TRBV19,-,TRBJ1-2,CASCYGPNYGYTF,TGTGCCAGTTGTTACGGTCCAAACTATGGCTACACCTTC
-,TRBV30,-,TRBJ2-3,CAWRTRGADTQYF,TGTGCCTGGAGAACTAGGGGAGCAGATACGCAGTATTTT
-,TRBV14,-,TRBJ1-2,CASRGGTNYGYTF,TGTGCCAGCAGAGGCGGTACTAACTATGGCTACACCTTC
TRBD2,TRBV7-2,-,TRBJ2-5,CASSLVPGRGETQYF,TGTGCCAGCAGCTTAGTTCCAGGGCGGGGGGAGACCCAGTACTTC
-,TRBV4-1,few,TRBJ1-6,CASSQAVGGPSPLHF,TGCGCCAGCAGCCAAGCAGTTGGGGGGCCTTCACCCCTCCACTTT
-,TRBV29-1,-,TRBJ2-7,CSVARQGNEQYF,TGCAGCGTTGCACGTCAGGGTAACGAGCAGTACTTC
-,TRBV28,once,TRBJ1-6,CASSFIHNSPLHF,TGTGCCAGCAGTTTTATTCATAATTCACCCCTCCACTTT
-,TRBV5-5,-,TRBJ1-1,CASSSPGFSATEAFF,TGTGCCAGCAGCTCTCCAGGGTTCAGCGCCACTGAAGCTTTCTTT
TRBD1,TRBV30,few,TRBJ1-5,CAWSRGYQPQHF,TGTGCCTGGAGCAGGGGGTATCAGCCCCAGCATTTT
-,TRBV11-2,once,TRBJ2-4,CASSLAESWGNIQYF,TGTGCCAGCAGCTTGGCTGAGTCGTGGGGAAACATTCAGTACTTC
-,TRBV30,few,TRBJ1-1,CAWSWGTAAEAFF,TGTGCCTGGAGTTGGGGGACGGCGGCTGAAGCTTTCTTT
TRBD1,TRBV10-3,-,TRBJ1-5,CAISGVWTGGGGSQPQHF,TGTGCCATCAGTGGCGTATGGACAGGGGGTGGTGGCAGTCAGCCCCAGCATTTT
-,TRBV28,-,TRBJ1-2,CASSFPRWNYGYTF,TGTGCCAGCAGTTTCCCAAGGTGGAACTATGGCTACACCTTC
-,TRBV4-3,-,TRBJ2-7,CASSQKDSSYEQYF,TGCGCCAGCAGCCAAAAGGACAGCTCCTACGAGCAGTACTTC
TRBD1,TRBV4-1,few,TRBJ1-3,CASRQIRTGEHPASGNTIYF,TGCGCCAGCAGACAAATCAGGACAGGGGAGCACCCAGCAAGCGGAAACACCATATATTTT
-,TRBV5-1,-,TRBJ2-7,CASRRTSSSYEQYF,TGCGCCAGCCGCAGGACCTCGAGCTCCTACGAGCAGTACTTC
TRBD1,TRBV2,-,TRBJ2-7,CASRPGTVHEQYF,TGTGCCAGCAGACCCGGGACAGTCCACGAGCAGTACTTC
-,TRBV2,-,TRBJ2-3,CASSSEARTQYF,TGTGCCAGCAGTTCCGAAGCCAGGACGCAGTATTTT
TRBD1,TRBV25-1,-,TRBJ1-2,CASSDRTGDGYTF,TGTGCCAGCAGTGATCGGACAGGGGACGGCTACACCTTC
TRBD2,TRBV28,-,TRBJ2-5,CASSHTSGGTETQYF,TGTGCCAGCAGTCACACTAGCGGGGGGACGGAGACCCAGTACTTC
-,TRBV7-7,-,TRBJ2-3,CASSFTATDTQYF,TGTGCTAGCAGTTTCACAGCCACAGATACGCAGTATTTT
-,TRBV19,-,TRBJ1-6,CARDRSSYNSPLHF,TGTGCCAGAGACAGGAGCTCCTATAATTCACCCCTCCACTTT
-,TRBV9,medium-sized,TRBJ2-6,CASSVRDYSGANVLTF,TGTGCCAGCAGCGTACGGGATTATTCTGGGGCCAACGTCCTGACTTTC
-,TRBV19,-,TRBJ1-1,CASSTGLVTEAFF,TGTGCCAGTAGTACGGGACTGGTCACTGAAGCTTTCTTT
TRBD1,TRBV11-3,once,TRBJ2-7,CASSLVDRTGVSYEQYF,TGTGCCAGCAGCTTAGTAGATCGGACAGGGGTCTCCTACGAGCAGTACTTC
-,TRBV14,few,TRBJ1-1,CASSQVVEAFF,TGTGCCAGCAGCCAAGTTGTTGAAGCTTTCTTT
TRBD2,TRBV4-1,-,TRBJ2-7,CASSQAPGLAYEQYF,TGCGCCAGCAGCCAAGCTCCCGGACTAGCCTACGAGCAGTACTTC
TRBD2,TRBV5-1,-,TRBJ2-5,CASRTSGQETQYF,TGCGCCAGCAGGACTAGCGGACAAGAGACCCAGTACTTC
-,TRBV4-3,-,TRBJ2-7,CASSQDPRGPGEQYF,TGCGCCAGCAGCCAAGATCCCCGGGGACCCGGCGAGCAGTACTTC
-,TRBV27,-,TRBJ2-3,CASSLLSGAGDTQYF,TGTGCCAGCAGTTTACTTTCCGGCGCCGGAGATACGCAGTATTTT